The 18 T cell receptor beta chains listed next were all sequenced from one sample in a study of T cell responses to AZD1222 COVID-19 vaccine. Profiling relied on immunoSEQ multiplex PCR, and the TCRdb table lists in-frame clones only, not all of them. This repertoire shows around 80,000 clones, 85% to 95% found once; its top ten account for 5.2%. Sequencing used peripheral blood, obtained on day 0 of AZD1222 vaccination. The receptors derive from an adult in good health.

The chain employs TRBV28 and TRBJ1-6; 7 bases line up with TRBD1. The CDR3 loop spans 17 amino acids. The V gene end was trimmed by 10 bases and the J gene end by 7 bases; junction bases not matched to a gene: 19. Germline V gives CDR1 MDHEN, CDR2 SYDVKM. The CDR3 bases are TGTGCCACCCTCACCCGCAAGCCGGGACAGCTAAATTCACCCCTCCACTTT. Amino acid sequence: CATLTRKPGQLNSPLHF.

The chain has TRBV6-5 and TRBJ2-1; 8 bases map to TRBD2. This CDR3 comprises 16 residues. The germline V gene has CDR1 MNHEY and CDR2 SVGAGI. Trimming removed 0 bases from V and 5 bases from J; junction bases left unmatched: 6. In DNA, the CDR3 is TGTGCCAGCAGTTACTCGGCGGGGGGTCGTAACAATGAGCAGTTCTTC. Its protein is CASSYSAGGRNNEQFF.

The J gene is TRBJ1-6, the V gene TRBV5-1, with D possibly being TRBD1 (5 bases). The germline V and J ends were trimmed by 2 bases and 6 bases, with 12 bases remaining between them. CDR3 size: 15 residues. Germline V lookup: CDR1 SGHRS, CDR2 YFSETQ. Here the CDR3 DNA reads TGCGCCAGCAGCTTAGGAGGGACTAGTAATTCACCCCTCCACTTT. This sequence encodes CASSLGGTSNSPLHF. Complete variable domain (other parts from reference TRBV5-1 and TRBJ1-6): KAGVTQTPRYLIKTRGQQVTLSCSPISGHRSVSWYQQTPGQGLQFLFEYFSETQRNKGNFPGRFSGRQFSNSRSEMNVSTLELGDSALYLCASSLGGTSNSPLHFGNGTRLTVT.

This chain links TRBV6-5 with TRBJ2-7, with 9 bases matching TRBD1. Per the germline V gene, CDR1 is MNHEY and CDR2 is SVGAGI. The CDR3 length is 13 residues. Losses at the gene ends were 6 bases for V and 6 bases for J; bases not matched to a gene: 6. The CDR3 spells CASRQGTGSEQYF. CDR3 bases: TGTGCCAGCAGACAAGGGACAGGGAGCGAGCAGTACTTC.

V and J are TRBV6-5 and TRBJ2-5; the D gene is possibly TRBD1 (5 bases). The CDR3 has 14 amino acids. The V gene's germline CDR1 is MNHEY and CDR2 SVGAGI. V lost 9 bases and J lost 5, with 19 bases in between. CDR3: CASQGAGIGETQYF. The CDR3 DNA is TGTGCCAGTCAAGGGGCAGGGATAGGGGAGACCCAGTACTTC.

CDR3 in amino acids: CASSQVQATNEKLFF. CDR3 nucleotides: TGTGCCAGCAGCCAAGTTCAGGCAACTAATGAAAAACTGTTTTTT. This chain connects TRBV3-1 (or the pseudogene TRBV3-2) to TRBJ1-4; D gene uncertain. CDR1 is LGHDT, CDR2 YNNKEL, per germline (reference sequence). The V end was cut by 1 base, the J end by 0 bases, with 6 bases between. The CDR3 is 15 amino acids.

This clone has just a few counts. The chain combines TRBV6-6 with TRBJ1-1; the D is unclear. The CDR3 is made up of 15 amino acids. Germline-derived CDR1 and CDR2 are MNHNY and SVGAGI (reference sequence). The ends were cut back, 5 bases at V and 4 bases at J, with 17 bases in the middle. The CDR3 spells CASSPSGRMGTEAFF. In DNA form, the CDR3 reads TGTGCCAGCAGTCCCTCGGGTAGGATGGGCACTGAAGCTTTCTTT.

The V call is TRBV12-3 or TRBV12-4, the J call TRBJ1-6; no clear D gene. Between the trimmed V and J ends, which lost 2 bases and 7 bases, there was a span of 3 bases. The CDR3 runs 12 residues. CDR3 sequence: CASSLSNSPLHF. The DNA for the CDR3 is TGTGCCAGCAGTTTATCAAATTCACCCCTCCACTTT.

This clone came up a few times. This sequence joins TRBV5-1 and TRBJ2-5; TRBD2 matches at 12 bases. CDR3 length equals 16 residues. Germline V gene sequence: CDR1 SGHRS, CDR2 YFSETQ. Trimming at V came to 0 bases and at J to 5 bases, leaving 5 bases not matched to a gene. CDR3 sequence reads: CASSLELAGGLETQYF. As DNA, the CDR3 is TGCGCCAGCAGCTTGGAACTAGCGGGGGGTTTGGAGACCCAGTACTTC.

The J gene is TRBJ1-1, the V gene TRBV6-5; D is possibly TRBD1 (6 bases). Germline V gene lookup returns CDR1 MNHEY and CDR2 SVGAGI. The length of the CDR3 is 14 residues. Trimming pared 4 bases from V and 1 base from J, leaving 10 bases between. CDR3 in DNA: TGTGCCAGCAGTTGGACAGACTCGAACACTGAAGCTTTCTTT. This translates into CASSWTDSNTEAFF.

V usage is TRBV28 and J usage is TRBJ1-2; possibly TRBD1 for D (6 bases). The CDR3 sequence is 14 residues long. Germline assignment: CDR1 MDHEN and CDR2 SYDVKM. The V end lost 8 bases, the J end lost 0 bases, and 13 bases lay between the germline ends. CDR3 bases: TGTGCCAGCGATCCGGGACAAGCTAACTATGGCTACACCTTC. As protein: CASDPGQANYGYTF.

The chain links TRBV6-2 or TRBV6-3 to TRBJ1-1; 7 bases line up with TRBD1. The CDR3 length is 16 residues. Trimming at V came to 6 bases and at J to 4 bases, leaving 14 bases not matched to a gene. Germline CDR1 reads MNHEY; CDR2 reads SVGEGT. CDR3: CASSSGRGQVITEAFF. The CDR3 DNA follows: TGTGCCAGCAGCTCAGGCCGCGGACAGGTTATCACTGAAGCTTTCTTT.

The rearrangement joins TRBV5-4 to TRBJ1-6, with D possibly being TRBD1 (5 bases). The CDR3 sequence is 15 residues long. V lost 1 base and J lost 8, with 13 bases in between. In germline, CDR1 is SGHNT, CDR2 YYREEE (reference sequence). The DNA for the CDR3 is TGTGCCAGCAGCTTGACCGGTCCGGGGCATTCACCCCTCCACTTT. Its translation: CASSLTGPGHSPLHF. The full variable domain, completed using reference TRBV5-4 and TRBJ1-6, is ETGVTQSPTHLIKTRGQQVTLRCSSQSGHNTVSWYQQALGQGPQFIFQYYREEENGRGNFPPRFSGLQFPNYSSELNVNALELDDSALYLCASSLTGPGHSPLHFGNGTRLTVT.

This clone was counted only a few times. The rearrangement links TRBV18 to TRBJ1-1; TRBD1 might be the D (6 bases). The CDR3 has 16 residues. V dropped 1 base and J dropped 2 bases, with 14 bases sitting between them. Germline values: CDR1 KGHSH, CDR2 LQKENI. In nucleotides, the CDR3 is TGTGCCAGCTCACCACGGACAGTCAACTTAAACACTGAAGCTTTCTTT. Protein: CASSPRTVNLNTEAFF.

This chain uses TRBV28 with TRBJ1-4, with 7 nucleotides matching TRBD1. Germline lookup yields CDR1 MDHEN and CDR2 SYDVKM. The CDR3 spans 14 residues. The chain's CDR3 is CMTGTGATNEKLFF. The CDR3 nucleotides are TGTATGACAGGGACTGGGGCAACTAATGAAAAACTGTTTTTT.

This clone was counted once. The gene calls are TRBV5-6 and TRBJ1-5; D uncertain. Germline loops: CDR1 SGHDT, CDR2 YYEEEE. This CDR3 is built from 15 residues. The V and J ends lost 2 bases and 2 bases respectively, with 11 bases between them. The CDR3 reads CASSLTYGGNQPQHF. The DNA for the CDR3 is TGTGCCAGCAGCTTAACGTATGGCGGCAATCAGCCCCAGCATTTT.

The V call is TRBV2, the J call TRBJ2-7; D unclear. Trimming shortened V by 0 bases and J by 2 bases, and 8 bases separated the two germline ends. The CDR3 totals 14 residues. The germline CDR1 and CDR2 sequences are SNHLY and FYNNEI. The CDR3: CASSEARATYEQYF. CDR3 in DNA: TGTGCCAGCAGTGAAGCTCGGGCCACCTACGAGCAGTACTTC.

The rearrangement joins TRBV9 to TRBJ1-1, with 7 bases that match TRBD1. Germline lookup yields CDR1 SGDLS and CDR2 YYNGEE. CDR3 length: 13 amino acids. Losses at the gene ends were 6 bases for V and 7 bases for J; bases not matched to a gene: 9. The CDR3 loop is CASNNGQVNEAFF. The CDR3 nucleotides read TGTGCCAGCAACAACGGACAGGTGAATGAAGCTTTCTTT.